The subject of this entry is one T cell receptor (beta chain). The data stem from a study of control samples from healthy donors and cancer patients. Sequencing used immunoSEQ multiplex PCR; TCRdb keeps in-frame clones, though not all of them. The sample has roughly 93,000 clones, roughly 91% seen once. This clonotype was obtained from a woman aged 50 to 60 with colorectal cancer. The sequencing sample was made of PBMCs.

The CDR3 bases are TGTGCCAGCTCACCTTGGGGAGGGCCCTACAATGAGCAGTTCTTC. The encoded protein is CASSPWGGPYNEQFF. V is TRBV18 and J is TRBJ2-1, with 7 bases aligning to TRBD2. Trimming took 3 bases from V and 2 from J; bases not matched to a gene: 4. Germline assignment: CDR1 KGHSH and CDR2 LQKENI. The CDR3 loop spans 15 amino acids.